In its sample, the clone carrying this TCR beta chain was seen a few times. This sample was included in a study of blood T cells in healthy people across ages. The second PCR ran about 6 to 11 cycles with a sample-barcoded 5' primer and J-beta primers. TCRdb itself ran the 5' RACE reads through MiXCR, one entry per CDR3 protein. Of around 800,000 distinct CDR3 sequences in the sample, approximately 48% are singletons; the top ten hold roughly a fifth. Germline V gene sequence: CDR1 DFQATT, CDR2 SNEGSKA (reference sequence). This CDR3 spans 15 amino acids. The trim removed 6 bases at V and 2 bases at J, leaving 8 bases unmatched.

This sequence joins TRBV20-1 and TRBJ2-5; TRBD2 agrees at 11 bases. Sequences were obtained from blood. This TCR came from a man in his sixties in good health. DNA for the CDR3: TGCAGTGCCCTACCGACTAGCGGGACGCAAGAGACCCAGTACTTC. Translating it yields CSALPTSGTQETQYF.